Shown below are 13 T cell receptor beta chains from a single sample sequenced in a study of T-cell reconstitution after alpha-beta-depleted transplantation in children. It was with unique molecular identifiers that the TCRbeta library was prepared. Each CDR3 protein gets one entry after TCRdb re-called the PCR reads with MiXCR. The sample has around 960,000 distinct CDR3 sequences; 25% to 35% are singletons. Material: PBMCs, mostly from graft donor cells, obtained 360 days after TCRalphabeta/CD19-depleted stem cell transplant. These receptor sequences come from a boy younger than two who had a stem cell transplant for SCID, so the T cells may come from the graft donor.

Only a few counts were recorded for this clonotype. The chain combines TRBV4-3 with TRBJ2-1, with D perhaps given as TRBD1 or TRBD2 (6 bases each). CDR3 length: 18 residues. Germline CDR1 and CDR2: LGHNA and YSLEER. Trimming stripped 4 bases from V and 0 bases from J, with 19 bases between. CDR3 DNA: TGCGCCAGCAGCCCGAAGGGGGGAACAGGGAGCTCCTACAATGAGCAGTTCTTC. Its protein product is CASSPKGGTGSSYNEQFF.

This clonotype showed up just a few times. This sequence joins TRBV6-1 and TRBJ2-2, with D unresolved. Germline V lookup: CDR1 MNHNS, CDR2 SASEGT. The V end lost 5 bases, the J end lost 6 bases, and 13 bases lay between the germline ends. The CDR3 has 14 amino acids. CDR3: CASSRDIWAGELFF. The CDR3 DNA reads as TGTGCCAGCAGTAGGGATATTTGGGCCGGGGAGCTGTTTTTT.

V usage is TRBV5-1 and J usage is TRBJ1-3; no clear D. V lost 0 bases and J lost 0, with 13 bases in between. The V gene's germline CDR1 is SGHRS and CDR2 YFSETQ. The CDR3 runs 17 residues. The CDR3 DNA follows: TGCGCCAGCAGCTTGGTACCCGACTATTACTCTGGAAACACCATATATTTT. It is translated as CASSLVPDYYSGNTIYF.

The CDR3 here is CASTTGISYNEQFF. CDR3 DNA: TGTGCCAGTACGACGGGTATCTCCTACAATGAGCAGTTCTTC. The rearrangement links TRBV19 to TRBJ2-1, with unresolved D. Deletions cut 7 bases from V and 0 bases from J, with 10 bases between. In germline, CDR1 is LNHDA, CDR2 SQIVND (reference sequence). This CDR3 has 14 amino acids.

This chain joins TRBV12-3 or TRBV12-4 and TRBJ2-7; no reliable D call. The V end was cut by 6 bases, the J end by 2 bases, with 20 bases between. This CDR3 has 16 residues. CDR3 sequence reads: CASSSTTHPFPYEQYF. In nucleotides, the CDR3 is TGTGCCAGCAGCTCTACTACTCATCCATTCCCCTACGAGCAGTACTTC.

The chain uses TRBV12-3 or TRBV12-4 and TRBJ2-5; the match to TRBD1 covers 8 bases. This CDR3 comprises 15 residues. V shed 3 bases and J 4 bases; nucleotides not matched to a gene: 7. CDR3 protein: CASSFSQGAGETQYF. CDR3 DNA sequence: TGTGCCAGCAGTTTCAGTCAGGGGGCTGGAGAGACCCAGTACTTC.

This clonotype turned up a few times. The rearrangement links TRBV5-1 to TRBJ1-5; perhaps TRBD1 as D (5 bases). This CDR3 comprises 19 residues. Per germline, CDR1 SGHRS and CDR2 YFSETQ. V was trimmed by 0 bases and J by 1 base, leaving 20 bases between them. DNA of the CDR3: TGCGCCAGCAGCTTGGATGGCAGGGTGAGGGGAAAAAGCAATCAGCCCCAGCATTTT. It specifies CASSLDGRVRGKSNQPQHF.

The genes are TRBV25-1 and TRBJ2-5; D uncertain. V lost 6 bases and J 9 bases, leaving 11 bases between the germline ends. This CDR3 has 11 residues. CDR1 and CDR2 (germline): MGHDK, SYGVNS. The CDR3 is CASRLQKAQYF. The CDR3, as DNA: TGTGCCAGCAGACTCCAGAAGGCCCAGTACTTC.

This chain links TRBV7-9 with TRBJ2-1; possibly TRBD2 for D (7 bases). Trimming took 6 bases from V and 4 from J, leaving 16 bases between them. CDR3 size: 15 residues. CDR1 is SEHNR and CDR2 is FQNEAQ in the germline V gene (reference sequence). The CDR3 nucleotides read TGTGCCAGCAGGTTTACGGGGGGCGGGTACAATGAGCAGTTCTTC. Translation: CASRFTGGGYNEQFF.

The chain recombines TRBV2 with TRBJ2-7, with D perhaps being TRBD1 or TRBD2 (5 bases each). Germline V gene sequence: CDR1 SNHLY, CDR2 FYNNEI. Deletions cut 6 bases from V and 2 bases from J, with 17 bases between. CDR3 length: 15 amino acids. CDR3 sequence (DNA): TGTGCCAGCAGCGGGTTGGGACCCAACACCTACGAGCAGTACTTC. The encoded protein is CASSGLGPNTYEQYF.

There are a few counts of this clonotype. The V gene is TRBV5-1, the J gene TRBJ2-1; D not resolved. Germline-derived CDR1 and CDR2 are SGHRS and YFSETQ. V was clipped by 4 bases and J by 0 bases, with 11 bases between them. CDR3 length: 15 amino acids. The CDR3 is CASSPTGISYNEQFF. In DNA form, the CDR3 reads TGCGCCAGCAGCCCCACTGGAATCTCCTACAATGAGCAGTTCTTC.

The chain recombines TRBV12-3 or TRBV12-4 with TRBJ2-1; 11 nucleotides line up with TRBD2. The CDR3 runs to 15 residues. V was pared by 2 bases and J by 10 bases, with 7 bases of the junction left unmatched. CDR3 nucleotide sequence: TGTGCCAGCAGTTTATTACTAGCGGGGGCCCTCGAGCAGTTCTTC. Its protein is CASSLLLAGALEQFF.

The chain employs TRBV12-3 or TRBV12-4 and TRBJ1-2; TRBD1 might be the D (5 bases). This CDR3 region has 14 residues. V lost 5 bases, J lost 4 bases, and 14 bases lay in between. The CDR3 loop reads CASSPQGGLYGYTF. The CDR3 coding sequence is TGTGCCAGCAGTCCCCAGGGTGGCCTCTATGGCTACACCTTC.